Following are 20 T cell receptor beta chains from one sample sequenced in a study of cytomegalovirus exposure and HLA in healthy donors. With 60 Vbeta and 13 Jbeta primers, the PCR was carried out. Using immunoSEQ multiplex PCR, the repertoire was profiled, and TCRdb retains in-frame clones only, with some absent. Seen here are about 130,000 clones, about 82% observed once, and the top ten hold approximately 1.2%. Sample: PBMCs. The receptors here all came from a boy between 5 and 17 years old in good health and CMV-seronegative.

The chain links TRBV6-5 to TRBJ1-2, with 10 bases identical to TRBD1. The CDR3 has 13 residues. The V segment lost 7 bases and the J segment 7 bases; nucleotides outside the gene matches: 6. CDR1 is MNHEY and CDR2 is SVGAGI in the germline V gene. This chain's CDR3 is CASTRTGGAGYTF. The CDR3 DNA sequence: TGTGCCAGCACCAGGACAGGGGGTGCTGGCTACACCTTC.

The chain has TRBV10-1 and TRBJ1-1; 7 nucleotides align to TRBD1. Germline CDR1 WNHNN, CDR2 SYGVQD (reference sequence). Losses at the gene ends were 6 bases for V and 2 bases for J; bases not matched to a gene: 3. The CDR3 has 13 amino acids. The CDR3 bases are TGCGCCAGCAGGGACAGGAATAACACTGAAGCTTTCTTT. This translates into CASRDRNNTEAFF.

There are a few counts of this clone. V is TRBV2 and J is TRBJ2-4; D is possibly TRBD1 (5 bases). The V gene's germline CDR1 is SNHLY and CDR2 FYNNEI. Trimming removed 2 bases at V and 8 bases at J, with 16 bases between. This CDR3 is 15 amino acids long. The CDR3 DNA follows: TGTGCCAGCAGTGAAATGGGGCCGTCCTCGGACATTCAGTACTTC. Translating it yields CASSEMGPSSDIQYF.

This clone was seen a few times. The chain carries TRBV29-1 and TRBJ1-2; a weak D match, TRBD1 (6 bases). Germline-derived CDR1 and CDR2 are SQVTM and ANQGSEA. This CDR3 is built from 11 residues. V was cut by 1 base and J by 8 bases, with 8 bases left in between. This chain's CDR3 is CSVEVGAGYTF. The CDR3 DNA reads TGCAGCGTTGAAGTGGGGGCGGGCTACACCTTC.

J is TRBJ2-5 and V is TRBV7-6; D possibly corresponds to TRBD2 (7 bases). The CDR3 runs 15 residues. Per the germline V gene, CDR1 is SGHVS and CDR2 is FNYEAQ. Trimming stripped 5 bases from V and 4 bases from J, with 17 bases between. CDR3 nucleotides: TGTGCCAGCAGCGCCCTTACAGGGAGGGGAGAGACCCAGTACTTC. Translation: CASSALTGRGETQYF.

This chain uses TRBV5-1 with TRBJ2-3; 9 bases are a match to TRBD1. CDR1 SGHRS and CDR2 YFSETQ come from the germline V gene. This CDR3 comprises 14 residues. The V and J ends lost 6 bases and 3 bases, in that order; junction bases with no gene match: 5. CDR3 region: CASTVQGATDTQYF. CDR3 bases: TGCGCCAGCACCGTACAGGGGGCAACAGATACGCAGTATTTT.

The chain employs TRBV19 and TRBJ2-7, with 7 bases matching TRBD2. CDR3 length: 15 residues. Germline loops: CDR1 LNHDA, CDR2 SQIVND (reference sequence). V shed 4 bases and J 0 bases; nucleotides not matched to a gene: 6. The CDR3 coding sequence is TGTGCCAGTAGTAGCGGGAGAGGATTCTCCTACGAGCAGTACTTC. Protein: CASSSGRGFSYEQYF.

The V gene is TRBV6-1, the J gene TRBJ2-3; TRBD2 matches at 10 bases. This CDR3 has 15 amino acids. V lost 0 bases, J lost 10 bases, and 7 bases stayed unmatched. CDR1 and CDR2 from the germline V gene are MNHNS and SASEGT. The CDR3 loop reads CASSEANSGRYAQYF. The CDR3 nucleotides read TGTGCCAGCAGTGAAGCGAATAGCGGGAGGTATGCGCAGTATTTT.

The chain combines TRBV30 with TRBJ2-5; perhaps TRBD2 as D (5 bases). Germline V CDR1 and CDR2: GTSNPN, SVGIG (reference sequence). With 4 bases removed from V and 5 bases from J, the gap between germline ends came to 14 bases. The CDR3 contains 13 residues. For the CDR3, the DNA is TGTGCCTGGACCCCGGAGCGGCTGGAGACCCAGTACTTC. It is translated as CAWTPERLETQYF.

The genes are TRBV30 and TRBJ2-1; 10 bases are shared with TRBD1. Trimming cost V 4 bases and J 7 bases; bases outside gene matches: 7. The germline V gene encodes CDR1 GTSNPN and CDR2 SVGIG (reference sequence). The CDR3 extends over 14 amino acids. The chain's CDR3 is CAWTDRGRWNEQFF. The CDR3 DNA sequence: TGTGCCTGGACCGACAGGGGGCGGTGGAATGAGCAGTTCTTC.

V is TRBV27 and J is TRBJ2-1, with 7 nucleotides matching TRBD2. This CDR3 has 14 amino acids. With 3 bases clipped from V and 9 bases from J, the junction kept 8 bases outside the gene matches. Germline V CDR1 and CDR2: MNHEY, SMNVEV (reference sequence). CDR3 in amino acids: CASSFSSGFSEQFF. The CDR3 coding sequence is TGTGCCAGCAGTTTCTCTAGCGGTTTTAGTGAGCAGTTCTTC.

This chain uses TRBV19 with TRBJ2-1; the match to TRBD2 covers 13 bases. Per germline, CDR1 LNHDA and CDR2 SQIVND (reference sequence). This CDR3 region has 19 residues. Trimming at V came to 5 bases and at J to 3 bases, leaving 13 bases not matched to a gene. CDR3 sequence reads: CASSPLAGGLAGVYNEQFF. CDR3 nucleotide sequence: TGTGCCAGTAGTCCACTAGCGGGAGGGCTTGCAGGGGTCTACAATGAGCAGTTCTTC.

V and J are TRBV29-1 and TRBJ2-3, with 10 bases that match TRBD2. Germline V gene lookup returns CDR1 SQVTM and CDR2 ANQGSEA. The ends lost 4 bases at V and 0 bases at J; junction bases unmatched: 13. The CDR3 is 18 amino acids. The CDR3 sequence is CSVVMPFLAGDSTDTQYF. CDR3 nucleotides: TGCAGCGTTGTTATGCCCTTCCTAGCGGGAGATAGCACAGATACGCAGTATTTT.

This sequence joins TRBV27 and TRBJ1-1; no clear D. This CDR3 region has 15 residues. Germline CDR1 MNHEY, CDR2 SMNVEV (reference sequence). Trimming left V 5 bases short and J 3 bases short, with 16 bases between. For the CDR3, the DNA is TGTGCCAGCAGTACCATAACAGCTCCTCACACTGAAGCTTTCTTT. It specifies CASSTITAPHTEAFF.

V and J are TRBV5-1 and TRBJ1-4; 9 bases are shared with TRBD1. The germline gives CDR1 SGHRS, CDR2 YFSETQ. The V segment lost 0 bases and the J segment 8 bases; nucleotides outside the gene matches: 5. The CDR3 contains 15 residues. CDR3 in amino acids: CASSLAGQGREKLFF. In nucleotides, the CDR3 is TGCGCCAGCAGCTTGGCGGGACAGGGTAGGGAAAAACTGTTTTTT.

The gene calls are TRBV29-1 and TRBJ1-2; D is uncertain. The CDR3 is 15 amino acids. The ends were cut back, 0 bases at V and 1 base at J, with 12 bases in the middle. CDR1 and CDR2 (germline): SQVTM, ANQGSEA. This chain's CDR3 is CSVEDQTLDNYGYTF. For the CDR3, the DNA is TGCAGCGTTGAAGATCAGACACTGGATAACTATGGCTACACCTTC.

The chain couples TRBV4-3 to TRBJ1-2; TRBD1 is a possible D gene (5 bases). In germline, CDR1 is LGHNA, CDR2 YSLEER. The V end lost 0 bases, the J end lost 4 bases, and 9 bases lay between the germline ends. The CDR3 runs 14 residues. For the CDR3, the DNA is TGCGCCAGCAGCCAAGAAGGAGGGGCCTATGGCTACACCTTC. Translating gives CASSQEGGAYGYTF.

CDR3 protein: CASRRGGGLSDTQYF. The CDR3 DNA sequence: TGTGCCAGCCGTAGAGGGGGAGGGCTGTCAGATACGCAGTATTTT. The genes are TRBV5-4 and TRBJ2-3; weak D call: TRBD2 (7 bases). The germline CDR1 and CDR2 sequences are SGHNT and YYREEE (reference sequence). The V end was cut by 7 bases, the J end by 4 bases, with 19 bases between. The CDR3 runs to 15 residues.

The rearrangement joins TRBV19 to TRBJ2-3; TRBD2 matches 7 bases. CDR1 and CDR2 (germline): LNHDA, SQIVND (reference sequence). This CDR3 has 13 residues. V gave up 10 bases and J gave up 2 bases; unmatched junction bases: 6. The CDR3 protein is CANQRDHTDTQYF. CDR3 nucleotides: TGTGCCAACCAGCGGGACCACACAGATACGCAGTATTTT. Full variable domain (outside the CDR3, taken from reference TRBV19 and TRBJ2-3): DGGITQSPKYLFRKEGQNVTLSCEQNLNHDAMYWYRQDPGQGLRLIYYSQIVNDFQKGDIAEGYSVSREKKESFPLTVTSAQKNPTAFYLCANQRDHTDTQYFGPGTRLTVL.

The chain joins TRBV4-2 to TRBJ2-3; 9 bases align to TRBD2. Per germline, CDR1 LGHNA and CDR2 YNFKEQ. V trimming: 1 base; J trimming: 3 bases; junction bases outside the gene matches: 5. The CDR3 has 16 amino acids. This CDR3 is CASSQVGLAGTDTQYF. CDR3 sequence (DNA): TGTGCCAGCAGCCAAGTAGGGCTAGCGGGGACAGATACGCAGTATTTT.